This T cell receptor beta chain was recovered during a study of control samples from healthy donors and cancer patients. Produced via immunoSEQ multiplex PCR; TCRdb's table is partial and in-frame only. The profile shows 100,000 or so clones, roughly 92% of them singletons. With V trimmed by 3 bases and J by 1 base, 9 bases remained unmatched. The CDR3 sequence is 16 residues long. The rearrangement uses TRBV23-1 and TRBJ2-7; 7 bases map to TRBD1. TRBV23-1 counts as an open reading frame of uncertain function. The sequenced sample consisted of blood. This receptor was identified in a woman aged 25 to 39 in good health. CDR3 sequence: CASSHYRDSASYEQYF. The CDR3 region has the DNA TGCGCCAGCAGTCACTACCGGGACAGTGCATCCTACGAGCAGTACTTC.